These T cell receptor beta chains were read from a single sample in a study of response to subunit inactivated influenza vaccine. Each CDR3 protein is one row after TCRdb ran MiXCR on the RT-PCR reads. The table lists some 640,000 distinct CDR3 sequences, around 14% of them singletons. The input for sequencing was PBMCs from blood, taken less than 15 days before vaccination. The receptors originated from a middle-aged man who received an inactivated influenza vaccine. Each CDR3 is given with its conserved first and last residue. The D gene is left open where the match is weak.

CDR3aa: CAWSGTGRDEKLFF; d_gene: TRBD1; v_gene: TRBV30; j_gene: TRBJ1-4
CDR3aa: CASSSRSIYGYTF; d_gene: .; v_gene: TRBV5-1; j_gene: TRBJ1-2
CDR3aa: CATRAGANVLTF; d_gene: .; v_gene: TRBV12-3/TRBV12-4; j_gene: TRBJ2-6
CDR3aa: CASSSSRLDTQYF; d_gene: .; v_gene: TRBV7-2; j_gene: TRBJ2-3
CDR3aa: CASSDTKLGTSSYEQYF; d_gene: TRBD2; v_gene: TRBV2; j_gene: TRBJ2-7
CDR3aa: CATSRDGRSTGELFF; d_gene: .; v_gene: TRBV15; j_gene: TRBJ2-2
CDR3aa: CASSIKGLAGGEQYF; d_gene: TRBD2; v_gene: TRBV7-2; j_gene: TRBJ2-7
CDR3aa: CASSFGQDTDGYTF; d_gene: TRBD1; v_gene: TRBV5-1; j_gene: TRBJ1-2
CDR3aa: CASSYVSPRYTDTQYF; d_gene: .; v_gene: TRBV6-5; j_gene: TRBJ2-3
CDR3aa: CASSPPGQRAYQQYF; d_gene: .; v_gene: TRBV18; j_gene: TRBJ2-7
CDR3aa: CASSQNDQPQHF; d_gene: .; v_gene: TRBV12-3/TRBV12-4; j_gene: TRBJ1-5
CDR3aa: CASSYAPGSGGEAFF; d_gene: TRBD1; v_gene: TRBV6-2/TRBV6-3; j_gene: TRBJ1-1
CDR3aa: CASSSTGFTGADTQYF; d_gene: .; v_gene: TRBV7-8; j_gene: TRBJ2-3
CDR3aa: CASSTGTGHGELFF; d_gene: TRBD1; v_gene: TRBV10-1; j_gene: TRBJ2-2
CDR3aa: CASSQELNEKLFF; d_gene: .; v_gene: TRBV4-2; j_gene: TRBJ1-4
CDR3aa: CASSLGPFLSANEKLFF; d_gene: .; v_gene: TRBV7-2; j_gene: TRBJ1-4
CDR3aa: CASSYGRRSYNEQFF; d_gene: .; v_gene: TRBV12-3/TRBV12-4; j_gene: TRBJ2-1
CDR3aa: CASSYMSGDTEAFF; d_gene: .; v_gene: TRBV6-5; j_gene: TRBJ1-1
CDR3aa: CASTTWTSNTGELFF; d_gene: .; v_gene: TRBV12-3/TRBV12-4; j_gene: TRBJ2-2
CDR3aa: CASSGLAGTWAEQFF; d_gene: TRBD2; v_gene: TRBV6-1; j_gene: TRBJ2-1
CDR3aa: CSAKTPVGTGELFF; d_gene: .; v_gene: TRBV20-1; j_gene: TRBJ2-2
CDR3aa: CASSQDRTSGAHF; d_gene: TRBD2; v_gene: TRBV14; j_gene: TRBJ2-1
CDR3aa: CASSFSGGLNQPQHF; d_gene: .; v_gene: TRBV5-5; j_gene: TRBJ1-5
CDR3aa: CASSFRHFQGADTQYF; d_gene: .; v_gene: TRBV6-5; j_gene: TRBJ2-3
CDR3aa: CASSQGTSARNTQYF; d_gene: TRBD2; v_gene: TRBV4-1; j_gene: TRBJ2-3